The subject of this entry is one T cell receptor (beta chain). Its antigen is undetermined. This sample stems from a study of T cells in Graves' hyperthyroidism and ophthalmopathy. The investigators amplified TCR beta CDR3 regions from RNA transcripts. The TCR CDR3 was amplified in a first-round RT-PCR using the HTBI primer set. Each CDR3 protein is one row after TCRdb ran MiXCR on the multiplex PCR reads. Of 600,000 to 800,000 distinct CDR3 sequences in the sample, roughly a third were seen once. Study results and caveats: In the blood, most expanded thyroid clonotypes above 0.001 appeared as well.

Germline CDR1 LNHDA, CDR2 SQIVND (reference sequence). This CDR3 spans 14 amino acids. The ends lost 4 bases at V and 10 bases at J; junction bases unmatched: 7. This receptor was taken from a woman in her thirties or forties with Graves' hyperthyroidism. The sample consisted of blood. The J gene is TRBJ1-6, the V gene TRBV19, with 7 positions matching TRBD1. The CDR3 DNA follows: TGTGCCAGTAGTAGAACAGGGGAAGACTCACCCCTCCACTTT. Encoded protein: CASSRTGEDSPLHF.